The entry that follows covers one T cell receptor beta chain sequence. Its target is not known. The sample comes from a study of T-cell memory formation after mild COVID-19. Using its own MiXCR run on the 5' RACE reads, TCRdb lists one record per CDR3 protein. This sample yields 350,000 to 500,000 distinct CDR3 sequences, of which about 20% are seen a single time; 20% to 25% belongs to the top ten. Study observations and caveats: Contracting CD4+ clones lay largely in CM and EM, with CD8+ ones residing in EMRA.

CDR1 is SNHLY, CDR2 FYNNEI, per germline. This CDR3 has 14 residues. Trimming removed 7 bases from V and 5 bases from J; junction bases left unmatched: 9. This TCR derives from a man between 18 and 29 years old who had mild COVID-19 (a few samples of this study predate the infection). Cell type and time point are not known. Source material: PBMCs or a T cell subset sorted from them (not recorded which). The chain couples TRBV2 to TRBJ1-1; TRBD1 matches 8 bases. CDR3 sequence reads: CASIRTGSWTEAFF. CDR3 DNA: TGTGCCAGCATAAGGACAGGGTCGTGGACTGAAGCTTTCTTT. The variable domain in full, completed from reference TRBV2 and TRBJ1-1, reads EPEVTQTPSHQVTQMGQEVILRCVPISNHLYFYWYRQILGQKVEFLVSFYNNEISEKSEIFDDQFSVERPDGSNFTLKIRSTKLEDSAMYFCASIRTGSWTEAFFGQGTRLTVV.